Presented here are 6 T cell receptor beta chains from one specimen sequenced in a study of T-cell memory formation after mild COVID-19 (dated by TCRdb to the early 2020s). The library was prepared using 5' RACE. The reads were generated on an Illumina NovaSeq 6000. TCRdb reworked the public reads: Q25 trimming with fastp, MiXCR clone assembly, productive beta chains retained. Rows are unified per CDR3 protein, each entry keeping the most common DNA and genes. The sample table shows 400,000 or so distinct CDR3 sequences, and roughly 20% are seen once. The ten most abundant clones make up roughly 8.4% of the sample. The specimen sequenced was PBMCs or a T cell subset sorted from them (not recorded which). These receptors were obtained from an adult woman who had mild COVID-19 (a few samples of this study predate the infection). The sample titles of this study are shuffled in the database, so cell type and time point are left out; the donor was told from shared clones.

This clonotype occurred once. The chain has TRBV12-3 or TRBV12-4 and TRBJ2-7, with 11 bases identical to TRBD2. Trimming removed 3 bases from V and 2 bases from J; junction bases left unmatched: 6. The CDR3 loop spans 16 amino acids. The CDR3, as DNA: TGTGCCAGCAGTTTCCTAGTAGCGGGGGGGCCCTACGAGCAGTACTTC. It codes for CASSFLVAGGPYEQYF.

The chain recombines TRBV7-2 with TRBJ2-3; TRBD2 aligns across 12 bases. Germline V gene lookup returns CDR1 SGHTA and CDR2 FQGNSA. This CDR3 has 17 residues. V lost 2 bases, J lost 4 bases, and 7 bases stayed unmatched. This CDR3 is CASSLMLAGGISDTQYF. CDR3 DNA sequence: TGTGCCAGCAGCTTAATGCTAGCGGGGGGGATTTCAGATACGCAGTATTTT.

This chain connects TRBV12-3 or TRBV12-4 to TRBJ2-7; D is undetermined. Deletions cut 5 bases from V and 6 bases from J, with 14 bases between. The length of the CDR3 is 13 residues. The DNA for the CDR3 is TGTGCCAGCAGTCCTCCCGGATCAGGCGAGCAGTACTTC. Protein sequence: CASSPPGSGEQYF.

The V call is TRBV11-1, the J call TRBJ1-2; D gene unclear. The V and J ends lost 0 bases and 7 bases respectively, with 12 bases between them. CDR3 length equals 14 residues. In germline, CDR1 is SGHAT, CDR2 FQDESV (reference sequence). The CDR3 bases are TGTGCCAGCAGCTTAGCGGCCTCATCCGGTGGCTACACCTTC. Protein product: CASSLAASSGGYTF. Together with reference TRBV11-1 and TRBJ1-2, the CDR3 gives the full variable domain: EAEVAQSPRYKITEKSQAVAFWCDPISGHATLYWYRQILGQGPELLVQFQDESVVDDSQLPKDRFSAERLKGVDSTLKIQPAELGDSAMYLCASSLAASSGGYTFGSGTRLTVV.

This rearrangement joins TRBV6-2 or TRBV6-3 to TRBJ2-7, with a weak D call TRBD2 (5 bases). The CDR3 sequence is 15 residues long. With 8 bases removed from V and 3 bases from J, the gap between germline ends came to 20 bases. CDR1 and CDR2 (germline): MNHEY, SVGEGT. The CDR3 reads CASQSWGVGNYEQYF. The CDR3 region has the DNA TGTGCCAGCCAATCGTGGGGAGTCGGAAACTACGAGCAGTACTTC.

The chain combines TRBV30 with TRBJ1-4, with TRBD1 matching over 7 bases. The V segment lost 0 bases and the J segment 6 bases; nucleotides outside the gene matches: 10. The CDR3 totals 16 residues. Germline V gives CDR1 GTSNPN, CDR2 SVGIG (reference sequence). CDR3 coding DNA: TGTGCCTGGAGTGTACCCCGGACAGGTTTTGATGAAAAACTGTTTTTT. Its protein is CAWSVPRTGFDEKLFF.